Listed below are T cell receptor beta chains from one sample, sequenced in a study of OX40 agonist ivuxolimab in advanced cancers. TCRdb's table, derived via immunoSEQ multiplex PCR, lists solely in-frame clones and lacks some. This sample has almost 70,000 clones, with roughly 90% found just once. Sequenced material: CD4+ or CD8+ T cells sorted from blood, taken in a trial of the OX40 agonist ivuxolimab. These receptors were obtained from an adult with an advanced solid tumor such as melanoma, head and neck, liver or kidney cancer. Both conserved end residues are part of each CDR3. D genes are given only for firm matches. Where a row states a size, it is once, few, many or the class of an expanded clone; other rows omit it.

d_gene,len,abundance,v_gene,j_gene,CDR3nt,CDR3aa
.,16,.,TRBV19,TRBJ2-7,TGTGCCAGTAGTCTTAGTCCGGGGACGGCGGCCTACGAGCAGTACTTC,CASSLSPGTAAYEQYF
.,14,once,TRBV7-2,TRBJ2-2,TGTGCCAGCAGGAGGGGACCCTCGACCGGGGAGCTGTTTTTT,CASRRGPSTGELFF
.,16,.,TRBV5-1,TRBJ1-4,TGCGCCAGCAGCGAGGGCGGCCGCTACCGGGACGGAGGCCTGTTTTTT,CASSEGGRYRDGGLFF
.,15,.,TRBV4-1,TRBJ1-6,TGCGCCAGCAGCCAAGGGGCAGGGCTTCGCTCACCCCTCCACTTT,CASSQGAGLRSPLHF
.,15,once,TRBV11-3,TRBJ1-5,TGTGCCAGCAGCTTAGAGGGAGGGAGCAATCAGCCCCAGCATTTT,CASSLEGGSNQPQHF
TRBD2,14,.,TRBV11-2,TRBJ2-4,TGTGCCAGCAGCCGGGGGGGGCAAAAGGACATTCAGTACTTC,CASSRGGQKDIQYF
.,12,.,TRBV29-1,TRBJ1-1,TGCAGCGTTGAGGTTTCGGTGAGTGGCGCTTTCTTT,CSVEVSVSGAFF
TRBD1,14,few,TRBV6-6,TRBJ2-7,TGTGCCAGCAGTCTCTCCGGGACAGGGGGCGAGCAGTACTTC,CASSLSGTGGEQYF
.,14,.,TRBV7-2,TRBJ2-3,TGTGCCAGCAGCCCCGGGACAAACACAGATACGCAGTATTTT,CASSPGTNTDTQYF
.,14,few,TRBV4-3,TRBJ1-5,TGCGCCAGCAGCCAAGATACAGGGCGCCAGCCCCAGCATTTT,CASSQDTGRQPQHF
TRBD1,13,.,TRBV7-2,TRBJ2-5,TGTGCCAGCAGCGGGACAGCACAAGAGACCCAGTACTTC,CASSGTAQETQYF
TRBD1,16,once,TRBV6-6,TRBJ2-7,TGTGCCAGCAGTTACTGGGGGACAGGGTTTTTCTACGAGCAGTACTTC,CASSYWGTGFFYEQYF
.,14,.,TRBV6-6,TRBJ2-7,TGTGCCAGCAGTTACCCTGACAAAGCCTACGAGCAGTACTTC,CASSYPDKAYEQYF
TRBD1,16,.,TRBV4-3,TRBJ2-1,TGCGCCAGCAGCTTTTGGACAGGGGGCTCCTACAATGAGCAGTTCTTC,CASSFWTGGSYNEQFF
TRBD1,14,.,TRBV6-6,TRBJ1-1,TGTGCCAGCAAGGACAGGGTAGTGAACACTGAAGCTTTCTTT,CASKDRVVNTEAFF
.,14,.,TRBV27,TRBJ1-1,TGTGCCAGCAGTATCAGACCCGCGAGGGCTGAAGCTTTCTTT,CASSIRPARAEAFF
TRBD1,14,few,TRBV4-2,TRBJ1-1,TGTGCCAGCAGCCAAGTGGGACAGGGGGCTGAAGCTTTCTTT,CASSQVGQGAEAFF
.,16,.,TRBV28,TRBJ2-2,TGTGCCAGCAGCCGTACACAGGGTCGAGGCACCGGGGAGCTGTTTTTT,CASSRTQGRGTGELFF